The rows below give T cell receptor beta chains drawn from one sample of a study of blood T cells in healthy people across ages. TCRdb reanalysed the 5' RACE reads using MiXCR and keeps one entry per CDR3 protein. The sample includes about 640,000 distinct CDR3 sequences, around 54% seen only once; the top ten take 30% to 40%. Sequences were obtained from blood. The receptor set was obtained from a man aged 55 to 70 in good health. CDR3s include the opening cysteine and the closing phenylalanine or tryptophan. D genes are given only for firm matches. Expanded clones get a size class; other rows say once, few or many, or leave the size out.

TRBJ2-1 TRBD1 NA TRBV25-1 CASSDLGGALYNEQFF TGTGCCAGCAGTGATTTAGGGGGCGCGTTGTACAATGAGCAGTTCTTC
TRBJ2-4 NA NA TRBV3-1 CASSQGQSLEQYF TGTGCCAGCAGCCAAGGACAGTCCCTAGAGCAGTACTTC
TRBJ2-7 TRBD1 NA TRBV10-3 CAIRRTGGGEQYF TGTGCCATCAGGCGGACAGGGGGGGGCGAGCAGTACTTC
TRBJ1-3 TRBD1 NA TRBV29-1 CSVVGTDPGNTIYF TGCAGCGTCGTAGGGACAGACCCTGGAAACACCATATATTTT
TRBJ2-5 NA few TRBV11-2 CASSLEQGGAETQYF TGTGCCAGCAGCTTAGAGCAGGGAGGAGCAGAGACCCAGTACTTC
TRBJ2-5 NA NA TRBV20-1 CSATGGGQETQYF TGCAGTGCCACTGGGGGAGGACAAGAGACCCAGTACTTC
TRBJ2-3 TRBD2 NA TRBV6-5 CASSYTWGGSTDTQYF TGTGCCAGCAGTTACACCTGGGGGGGGAGCACAGATACGCAGTATTTT
TRBJ2-5 TRBD1 NA TRBV5-1 CASSVAPGQGFETQYF TGCGCCAGCAGTGTCGCCCCGGGACAGGGCTTTGAGACCCAGTACTTC
TRBJ2-4 TRBD2 few TRBV12-3/TRBV12-4 CASSPLGGDIQYF TGTGCCAGCAGTCCCCTGGGAGGGGACATTCAGTACTTC
TRBJ1-2 NA NA TRBV18 CASSPISAATNYGYTF TGTGCCAGCTCACCAATCTCCGCGGCAACTAACTATGGCTACACCTTC
TRBJ1-2 TRBD1 NA TRBV5-4 CASSLRTGAGYTF TGTGCCAGCAGCTTGCGGACAGGGGCTGGCTACACCTTC
TRBJ1-2 TRBD1 NA TRBV19 CASSIETGGKKSYTF TGTGCCAGTAGTATAGAGACAGGGGGAAAGAAGAGCTACACCTTC
TRBJ2-3 TRBD2 NA TRBV7-6 CASTKLGLAETDTQYF TGTGCCAGCACCAAGCTCGGACTAGCGGAAACAGATACGCAGTATTTT
TRBJ2-7 NA NA TRBV5-1 CASSLGDSYYEQYF TGCGCCAGCAGCTTGGGGGACTCATACTACGAGCAGTACTTC
TRBJ2-7 NA few TRBV6-5 CASSYPYSYEQYF TGTGCCAGCAGTTACCCCTACTCCTACGAGCAGTACTTC
TRBJ1-1 TRBD1 once TRBV5-1 CASSLSTTGVGTEAFF TGCGCCAGCAGCCTATCCACGACAGGGGTTGGAACTGAAGCTTTCTTT
TRBJ2-7 TRBD1 NA TRBV29-1 CSALGQGGPYEQYF TGCAGCGCCCTAGGACAGGGAGGTCCCTACGAGCAGTACTTC
TRBJ2-5 TRBD1 NA TRBV10-3 CAISVSQGAGETQYF TGTGCCATCAGTGTGAGCCAGGGGGCAGGAGAGACCCAGTACTTC
TRBJ2-1 TRBD2 NA TRBV27 CATARGSGDGNEQFF TGTGCCACTGCGAGGGGTAGCGGGGATGGGAATGAGCAGTTCTTC
TRBJ2-1 TRBD1 NA TRBV13 CASSSDRGTYNEQFF TGTGCCAGCAGCTCCGACAGGGGGACCTACAATGAGCAGTTCTTC
TRBJ2-5 NA NA TRBV4-2 CASSPVDHQETQYF TGTGCCAGCAGCCCCGTAGACCATCAAGAGACCCAGTACTTC
TRBJ2-1 NA NA TRBV7-2 CASSRGPNNEQFF TGTGCCAGCAGCCGGGGGCCTAACAATGAGCAGTTCTTC
TRBJ2-6 NA few TRBV20-1 CSAGRNSGANVLTF TGCAGTGCCGGGAGAAATTCTGGGGCCAACGTCCTGACTTTC
TRBJ2-5 NA NA TRBV7-9 CSSSVSKQETQYF TGTTCCAGCAGCGTATCTAAACAAGAGACCCAGTACTTC
TRBJ2-2 TRBD1 NA TRBV10-3 CAIRAGGSSTGELFF TGTGCCATCAGGGCAGGGGGCTCGAGCACCGGGGAGCTGTTTTTT
TRBJ1-1 NA NA TRBV29-1 CSVAPGADTEAFF TGCAGCGTTGCTCCGGGGGCGGACACTGAAGCTTTCTTT
TRBJ2-3 NA NA TRBV6-1 CAGSVSESTDTQYF TGTGCCGGCTCAGTATCAGAGAGCACAGATACGCAGTATTTT
TRBJ1-2 NA NA TRBV20-1 CSARVGNYGYTF TGCAGTGCTAGAGTGGGGAACTATGGCTACACCTTC
TRBJ2-1 NA NA TRBV2 CASSESYNEQFF TGTGCCAGCAGTGAATCTTACAATGAGCAGTTCTTC
TRBJ2-5 NA NA TRBV2 CASSEAPVETQYF TGTGCCAGCAGCGAAGCGCCTGTAGAGACCCAGTACTTC
TRBJ2-4 NA once TRBV6-2/TRBV6-3 CASSYARSRLAKNIQYF TGTGCCAGCAGTTACGCTCGTTCACGCTTAGCCAAAAACATTCAGTACTTC
TRBJ1-5 NA NA TRBV20-1 CSARRVGLRDQPQHF TGCAGTGCTAGACGGGTGGGCCTGAGGGATCAGCCCCAGCATTTT
TRBJ2-3 NA NA TRBV24-1 CATSGNSPDTQYF TGTGCCACCAGTGGCAACTCGCCAGATACGCAGTATTTT
TRBJ2-5 NA few TRBV11-2 CASSFSFSQETQYF TGTGCCAGCAGCTTCAGTTTTAGCCAAGAGACCCAGTACTTC
TRBJ2-7 TRBD1 NA TRBV10-3 CAISRDSFSYEQYF TGTGCCATCAGTAGGGACAGCTTTTCCTACGAGCAGTACTTC
TRBJ2-3 NA NA TRBV5-1 CASSTDSPTDTQYF TGCGCCAGCAGCACCGACAGTCCCACAGATACGCAGTATTTT
TRBJ2-5 TRBD2 NA TRBV29-1 CSVRSSGRETQYF TGCAGCGTTCGATCTAGCGGCAGGGAGACCCAGTACTTC
TRBJ1-1 TRBD1 NA TRBV28 CASSLIGTGEAEAFF TGTGCCAGCAGTTTAATCGGGACAGGGGAGGCTGAAGCTTTCTTT
TRBJ1-1 NA NA TRBV2 CASSEGRGTEAFF TGTGCCAGCAGTGAAGGCAGGGGAACTGAAGCTTTCTTT
TRBJ2-7 TRBD1 NA TRBV20-1 CSASRQGSPYEQYF TGCAGTGCTAGTCGACAGGGTAGCCCCTACGAGCAGTACTTC
TRBJ2-5 TRBD2 NA TRBV20-1 CSARKLAGQETQYF TGCAGTGCTAGAAAACTAGCGGGGCAAGAGACCCAGTACTTC
TRBJ2-5 NA NA TRBV20-1 CSARDRSSYQETQYF TGCAGTGCTAGAGATCGCAGTAGCTACCAAGAGACCCAGTACTTC
TRBJ1-5 TRBD1 NA TRBV4-1 CASSQVPGQGRANQPQHF TGCGCCAGCAGCCAAGTCCCAGGACAGGGCCGGGCCAATCAGCCCCAGCATTTT
TRBJ2-5 NA NA TRBV7-8 CASSLGRRSEGETQYF TGTGCCAGCAGCTTGGGACGGAGAAGCGAGGGAGAGACCCAGTACTTC
TRBJ2-1 TRBD1 once TRBV5-1 CASSLGDRSYNEQFF TGCGCCAGCAGCTTGGGGGACAGATCCTACAATGAGCAGTTCTTC
TRBJ2-5 TRBD1 many TRBV4-1 CASSQSGQGETQYF TGCGCCAGCAGCCAATCCGGACAGGGGGAGACCCAGTACTTC
TRBJ2-1 TRBD2 NA TRBV4-1 CASSQVRTSGGGSYNEQFF TGCGCCAGCAGCCAAGTCCGGACTAGCGGGGGGGGATCCTACAATGAGCAGTTCTTC
TRBJ1-2 NA NA TRBV10-3 CAISESSGGYTF TGTGCCATCAGTGAGTCGTCCGGCGGCTACACCTTC
TRBJ2-1 TRBD1 once TRBV9 CASSPTEGTGLVNEQFF TGTGCCAGCAGCCCCACTGAGGGGACAGGGTTAGTAAATGAGCAGTTCTTC
TRBJ2-1 TRBD1 NA TRBV12-5 CASGLVLEDRVYNEQFF TGTGCTAGTGGTTTGGTACTGGAGGACAGGGTCTACAATGAGCAGTTCTTC
TRBJ2-7 TRBD2 few TRBV4-1 CASSHAAGGGHEQYF TGCGCCAGCAGCCACGCAGCGGGGGGGGGCCACGAGCAGTACTTC
TRBJ1-4 NA few TRBV7-9 CASSFRGDEKLFF TGTGCCAGCAGCTTCCGGGGAGATGAAAAACTGTTTTTT
TRBJ2-1 TRBD2 NA TRBV10-3 CAIRPELAGGYNEQFF TGTGCCATCAGGCCCGAACTAGCGGGGGGCTACAATGAGCAGTTCTTC
TRBJ2-4 NA NA TRBV28 CASSLMARPEVQYF TGTGCCAGCAGTTTAATGGCTAGGCCCGAGGTGCAGTACTTC
TRBJ2-4 NA NA TRBV6-6 CASRQAGNIQYF TGTGCCAGCAGACAGGCAGGAAACATTCAGTACTTC